This TCR beta chain appears in the sequencing data of a study of cytomegalovirus exposure and HLA in healthy donors. The PCR had 60 Vbeta and 13 Jbeta primers. The data were produced by immunoSEQ multiplex PCR, yet TCRdb's version contains in-frame clones alone and is incomplete. This table has about 140,000 clones, about three quarters appearing once. A remark on this clone: Its antigen is as yet unknown. The junction departs from germline at one end; a sequencing error may be responsible.

Findings and caveats of the study: Presence/absence analyses assumed roughly uniform sequencing depth across donors, which may not hold.

The sequenced sample was PBMCs. The sequence was collected from a woman aged 40 to 49 in good health and CMV-seronegative.

CDR3 DNA sequence: TGTGCCATCAGTGAGTCATCCGGACAGGGGGTGCTGTTTTTT. Its translation is CAISESSGQGVLFF. The V call is TRBV10-3, the J call TRBJ2-2, with 10 positions matching TRBD1. CDR1 and CDR2 (germline): ENHRY, SYGVKD. The CDR3 is 14 residues long.